These T cell receptor beta chains were read from a single sample in a study of CD8 T cells in Susac syndrome. TCRdb ran MiXCR on the immunoSEQ multiplex PCR reads and lists one entry per CDR3 protein. Among over 95,000 distinct CDR3 sequences listed, about nine tenths were seen once. Sequencing was carried out using CD8+ T cells from PBMCs. Every receptor here comes from a human donor in good health. CDR3s include the opening cysteine and the closing phenylalanine or tryptophan. Fields, in order: J gene, clone size, V gene, CDR3 protein. Expanded clones get a size class; other rows say once, few or many, or leave the size out.

>TRBJ1-2|-|TRBV20-1
CSARAKRQGVDGYTF
>TRBJ1-1|-|TRBV12-3/TRBV12-4
CASRVTRSYSEAFF
>TRBJ1-1|-|TRBV11-2
CASRWPDTEAFF
>TRBJ1-1|-|TRBV25-1
CASSESGRAKAEAFF
>TRBJ2-5|-|TRBV12-5
CASGLGLGTDQETQYF
>TRBJ2-1|-|TRBV18
CASSPPVGGAGEQFF
>TRBJ2-1|-|TRBV3-1
CASSQVPGAGDYNEQFF
>TRBJ2-5|-|TRBV20-1
CSASLIAMTSGREETQYF
>TRBJ2-7|-|TRBV7-2
CASSLGMGTYEQYF
>TRBJ2-7|-|TRBV7-3
CASSPSGTGGGEQYF
>TRBJ1-1|-|TRBV20-1
CSADRGNTEAFF
>TRBJ2-5|-|TRBV20-1
CSAKGQPKETQYF
>TRBJ1-6|-|TRBV6-2/TRBV6-3
CASRPGTGPLSSYNSPLHF
>TRBJ1-1|-|TRBV19
CASSIAPRGSPEAFF
>TRBJ2-1|-|TRBV9
CASSITSSYNEQFF
>TRBJ1-1|-|TRBV6-5
CASSYGVQGVVPEAFF
>TRBJ2-7|few|TRBV20-1
CSAREVLAGYEQYF
>TRBJ2-3|-|TRBV9
CASSVGPLYGDTQYF
>TRBJ2-7|-|TRBV3-1
CASSQEGREEYF
>TRBJ2-2|-|TRBV6-2/TRBV6-3
CASSYWDGELFF